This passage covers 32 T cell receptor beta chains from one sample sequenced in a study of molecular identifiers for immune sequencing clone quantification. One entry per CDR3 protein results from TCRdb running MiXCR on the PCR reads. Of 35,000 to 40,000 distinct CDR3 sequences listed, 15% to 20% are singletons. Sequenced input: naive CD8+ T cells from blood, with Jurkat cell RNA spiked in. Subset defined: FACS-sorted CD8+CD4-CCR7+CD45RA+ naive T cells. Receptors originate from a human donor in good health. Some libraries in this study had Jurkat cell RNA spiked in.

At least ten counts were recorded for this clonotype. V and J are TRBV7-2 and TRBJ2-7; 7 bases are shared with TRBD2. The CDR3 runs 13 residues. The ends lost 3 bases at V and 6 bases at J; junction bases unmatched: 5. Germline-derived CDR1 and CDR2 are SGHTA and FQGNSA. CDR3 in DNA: TGTGCCAGCAGCTTTGGTGGGGGGGGCGAGCAGTACTTC. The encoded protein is CASSFGGGGEQYF.

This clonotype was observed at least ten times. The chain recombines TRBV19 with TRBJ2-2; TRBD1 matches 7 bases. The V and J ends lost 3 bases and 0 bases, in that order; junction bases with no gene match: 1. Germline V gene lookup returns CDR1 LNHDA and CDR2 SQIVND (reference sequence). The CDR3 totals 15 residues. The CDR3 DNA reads TGTGCCAGTAGTATGAGGGGGCCGAACACCGGGGAGCTGTTTTTT. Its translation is CASSMRGPNTGELFF.

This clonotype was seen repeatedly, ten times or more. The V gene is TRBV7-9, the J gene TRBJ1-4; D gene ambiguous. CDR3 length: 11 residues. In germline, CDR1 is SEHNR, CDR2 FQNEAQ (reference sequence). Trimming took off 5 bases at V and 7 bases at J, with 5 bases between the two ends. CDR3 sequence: CASSPGEKLFF. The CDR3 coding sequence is TGTGCCAGCAGCCCCGGTGAAAAACTGTTTTTT.

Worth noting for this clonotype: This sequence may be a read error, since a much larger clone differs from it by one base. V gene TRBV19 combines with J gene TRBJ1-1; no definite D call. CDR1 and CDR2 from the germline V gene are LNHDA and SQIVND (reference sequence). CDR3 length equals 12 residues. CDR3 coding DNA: TGTGCCAGTAGTCCCCATGGAGCTGAAGCTTCCTTT. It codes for CASSPHGAEASF.

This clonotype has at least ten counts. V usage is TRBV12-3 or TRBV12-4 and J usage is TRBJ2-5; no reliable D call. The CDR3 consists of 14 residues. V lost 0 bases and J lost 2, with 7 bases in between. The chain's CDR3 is CASSLALPQETQYF. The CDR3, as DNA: TGTGCCAGCAGTTTAGCGCTGCCTCAAGAGACCCAGTACTTC.

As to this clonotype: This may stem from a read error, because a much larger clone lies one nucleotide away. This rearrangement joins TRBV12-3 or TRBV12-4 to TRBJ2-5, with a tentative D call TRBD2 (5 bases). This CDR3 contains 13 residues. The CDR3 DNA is TGTGCCGGCAGCGCTGCGGGCTCGGAGACCCAGTACTTC. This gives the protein CAGSAAGSETQYF.

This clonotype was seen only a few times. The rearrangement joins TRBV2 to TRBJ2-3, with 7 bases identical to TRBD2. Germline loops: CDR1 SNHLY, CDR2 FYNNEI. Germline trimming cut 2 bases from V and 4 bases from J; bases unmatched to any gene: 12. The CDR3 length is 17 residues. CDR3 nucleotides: TGTGCCAGCAGTGAATCCCTCTCTAGCGGAACCTCAGATACGCAGTATTTT. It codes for CASSESLSSGTSDTQYF.

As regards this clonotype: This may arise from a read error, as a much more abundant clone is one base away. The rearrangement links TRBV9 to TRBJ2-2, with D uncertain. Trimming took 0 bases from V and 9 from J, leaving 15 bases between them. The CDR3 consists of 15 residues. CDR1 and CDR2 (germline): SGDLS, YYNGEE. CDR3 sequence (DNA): TGTGCCAGCAGCGTAGACGGTCCTCCCCACAGGGAGCTGTTTTTT. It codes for CASSVDGPPHRELFF.

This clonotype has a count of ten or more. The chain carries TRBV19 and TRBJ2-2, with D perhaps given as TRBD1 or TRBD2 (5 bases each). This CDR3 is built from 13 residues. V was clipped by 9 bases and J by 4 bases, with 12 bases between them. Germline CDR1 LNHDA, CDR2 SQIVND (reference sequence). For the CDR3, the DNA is TGTGCCAGCACCTGGGGGACCACCGGGGAGCTGTTTTTT. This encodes CASTWGTTGELFF.

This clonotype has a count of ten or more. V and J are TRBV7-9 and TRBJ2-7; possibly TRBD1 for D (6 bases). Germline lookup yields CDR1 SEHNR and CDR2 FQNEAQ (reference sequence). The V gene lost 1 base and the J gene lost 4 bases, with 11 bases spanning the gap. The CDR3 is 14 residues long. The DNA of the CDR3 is TGTGCCAGCAGCTTAGAGGAAAGGGGGTACGAGCAGTACTTC. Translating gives CASSLEERGYEQYF. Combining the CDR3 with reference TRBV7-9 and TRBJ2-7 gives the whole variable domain DTGVSQNPRHKITKRGQNVTFRCDPISEHNRLYWYRQTLGQGPEFLTYFQNEAQLEKSRLLSDRFSAERPKGSFSTLEIQRTEQGDSAMYLCASSLEERGYEQYFGPGTRLTVT.

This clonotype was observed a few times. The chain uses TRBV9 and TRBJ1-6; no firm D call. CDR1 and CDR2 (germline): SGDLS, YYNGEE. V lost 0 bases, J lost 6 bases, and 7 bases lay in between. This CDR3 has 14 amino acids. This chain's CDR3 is CASSVEARNSPLHF. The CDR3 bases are TGTGCCAGCAGCGTAGAGGCTCGTAATTCACCCCTCCACTTT.

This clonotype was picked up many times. CDR3 loop: CASSSGGLLYNEQFF. DNA for the CDR3: TGTGCCAGCAGTTCCGGAGGCCTTCTTTACAATGAGCAGTTCTTC. The chain combines TRBV28 with TRBJ2-1; TRBD2 might be the D (5 bases). Between the trimmed V and J ends, which lost 4 bases and 4 bases, there was a span of 14 bases. The CDR3 is 15 residues long. Germline V CDR1 and CDR2: MDHEN, SYDVKM.

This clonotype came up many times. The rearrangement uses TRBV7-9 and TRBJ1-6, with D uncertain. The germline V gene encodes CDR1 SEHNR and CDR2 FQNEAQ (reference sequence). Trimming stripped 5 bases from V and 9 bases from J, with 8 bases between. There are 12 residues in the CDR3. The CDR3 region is CASSAQSSPLHF. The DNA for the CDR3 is TGTGCCAGCAGCGCGCAAAGTTCACCCCTCCACTTT.

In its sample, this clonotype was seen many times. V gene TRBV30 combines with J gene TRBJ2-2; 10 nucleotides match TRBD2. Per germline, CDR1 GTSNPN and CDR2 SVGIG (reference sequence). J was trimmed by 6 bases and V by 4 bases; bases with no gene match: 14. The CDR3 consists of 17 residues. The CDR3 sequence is CAWNAAPGLARSGELFF. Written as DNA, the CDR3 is TGTGCCTGGAACGCAGCACCGGGACTAGCGAGGTCCGGGGAGCTGTTTTTT.

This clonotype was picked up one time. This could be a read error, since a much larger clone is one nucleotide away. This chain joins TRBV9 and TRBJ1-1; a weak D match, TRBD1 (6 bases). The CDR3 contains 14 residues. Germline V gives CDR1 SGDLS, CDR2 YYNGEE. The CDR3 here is CASSDGTLNTEASF. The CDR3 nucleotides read TGTGCCAGCAGCGACGGGACACTGAACACTGAAGCTTCCTTT.

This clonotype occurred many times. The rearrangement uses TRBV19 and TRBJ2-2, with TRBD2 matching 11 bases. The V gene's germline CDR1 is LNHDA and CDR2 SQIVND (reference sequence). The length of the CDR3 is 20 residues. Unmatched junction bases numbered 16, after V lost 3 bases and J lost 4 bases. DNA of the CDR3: TGTGCCAGTAGTATGCCCTCACTAGCGGGGGACCTACGTGGCACCGGGGAGCTGTTTTTT. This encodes CASSMPSLAGDLRGTGELFF.

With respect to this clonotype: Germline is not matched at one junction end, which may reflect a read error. CDR3 loop: CAGSYGGASGSPYEQYF. In DNA, the CDR3 is TGTGCCGGCAGTTACGGGGGGGCTAGCGGGAGCCCCTACGAGCAGTACTTC. V and J are TRBV6-5 and TRBJ2-7, with TRBD2 matching 10 bases. The CDR3 spans 17 residues. Germline CDR1 is MNHEY and CDR2 is SVGAGI.

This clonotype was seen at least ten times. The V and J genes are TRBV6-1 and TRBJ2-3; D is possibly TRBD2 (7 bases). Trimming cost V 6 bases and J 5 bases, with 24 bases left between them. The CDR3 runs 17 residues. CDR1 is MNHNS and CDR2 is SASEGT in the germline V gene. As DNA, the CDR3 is TGTGCCAGCAGAGGGCCGAGGGGGGGATACAACGGAGATACGCAGTATTTT. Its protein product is CASRGPRGGYNGDTQYF.

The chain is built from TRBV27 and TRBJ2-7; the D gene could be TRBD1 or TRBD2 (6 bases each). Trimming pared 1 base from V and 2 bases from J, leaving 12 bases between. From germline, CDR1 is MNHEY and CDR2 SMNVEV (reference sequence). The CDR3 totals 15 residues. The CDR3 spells CASSLWAGEAYEQYF. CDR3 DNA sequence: TGTGCCAGCAGTTTATGGGCAGGGGAGGCCTACGAGCAGTACTTC.

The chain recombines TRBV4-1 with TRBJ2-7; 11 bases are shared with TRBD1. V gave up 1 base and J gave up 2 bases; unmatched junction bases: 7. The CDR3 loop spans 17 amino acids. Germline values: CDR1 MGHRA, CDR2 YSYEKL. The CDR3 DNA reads TGCGCCAGCAGCCAAGTACCGATGGGACAGGGGGCCTACGAGCAGTACTTC. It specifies CASSQVPMGQGAYEQYF.

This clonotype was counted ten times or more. CDR3 protein: CASSPPLGTGREQYF. The CDR3 nucleotides are TGTGCCAGCAGTCCGCCTCTGGGGACAGGGCGCGAGCAGTACTTC. This chain connects TRBV12-3 or TRBV12-4 to TRBJ2-7, with 9 bases aligning to TRBD1. The CDR3 is 15 amino acids. J gave up 6 bases and V 5 bases, and 11 bases lay outside the gene matches.

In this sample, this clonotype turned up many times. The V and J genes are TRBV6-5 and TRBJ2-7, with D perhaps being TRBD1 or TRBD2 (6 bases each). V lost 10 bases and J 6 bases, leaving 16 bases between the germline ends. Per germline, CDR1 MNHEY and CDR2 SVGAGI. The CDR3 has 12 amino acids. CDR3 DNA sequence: TGTGCCATCGGGGTTTGGGGGGCCGAGCAGTACTTC. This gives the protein CAIGVWGAEQYF.

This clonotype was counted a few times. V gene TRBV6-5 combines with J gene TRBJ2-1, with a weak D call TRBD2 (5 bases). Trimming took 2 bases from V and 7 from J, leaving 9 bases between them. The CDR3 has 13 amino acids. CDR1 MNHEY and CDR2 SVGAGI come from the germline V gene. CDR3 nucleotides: TGTGCCAGCAGTTACGATTCGGGGAATGAGCAGTTCTTC. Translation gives CASSYDSGNEQFF.

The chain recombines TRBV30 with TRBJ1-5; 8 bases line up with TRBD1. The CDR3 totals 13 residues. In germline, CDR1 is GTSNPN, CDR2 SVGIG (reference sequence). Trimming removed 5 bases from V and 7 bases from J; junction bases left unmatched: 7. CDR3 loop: CAWEQGVGQPQHF. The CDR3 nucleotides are TGTGCCTGGGAACAGGGGGTCGGGCAGCCCCAGCATTTT.

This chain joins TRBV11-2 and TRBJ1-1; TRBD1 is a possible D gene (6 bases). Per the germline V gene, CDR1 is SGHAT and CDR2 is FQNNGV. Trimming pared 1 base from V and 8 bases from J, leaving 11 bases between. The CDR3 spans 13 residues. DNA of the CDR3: TGTGCCAGCAGCTTAGTTAAACAGGGAGAAGCTTTCTTT. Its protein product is CASSLVKQGEAFF.

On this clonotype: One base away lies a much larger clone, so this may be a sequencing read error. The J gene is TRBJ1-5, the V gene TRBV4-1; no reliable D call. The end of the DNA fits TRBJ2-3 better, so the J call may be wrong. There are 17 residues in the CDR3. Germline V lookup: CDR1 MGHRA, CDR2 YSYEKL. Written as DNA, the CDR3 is TGCGCCAGCAGCCAACTCCCTTTTGCGACACGCAATCAGCCCCAGTATTTT. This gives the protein CASSQLPFATRNQPQYF.

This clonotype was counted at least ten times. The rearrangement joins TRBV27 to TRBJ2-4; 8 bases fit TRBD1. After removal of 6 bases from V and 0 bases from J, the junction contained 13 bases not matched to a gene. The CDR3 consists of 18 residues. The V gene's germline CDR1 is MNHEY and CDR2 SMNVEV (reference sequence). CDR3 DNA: TGTGCCAGCAGCCTTAAACAGGGGGATGTCCAAGCCAAAAACATTCAGTACTTC. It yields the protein CASSLKQGDVQAKNIQYF.

The CDR3 protein is CASNPGLAGVVYNEQFF. The DNA of the CDR3 is TGTGCCAGCAACCCGGGACTAGCGGGGGTCGTGTACAATGAGCAGTTCTTC. This rearrangement joins TRBV2 to TRBJ2-1; 14 nucleotides match TRBD2. Losses at the gene ends were 7 bases for V and 4 bases for J; bases not matched to a gene: 9. The CDR3 is 17 residues long. In germline, CDR1 is SNHLY, CDR2 FYNNEI.

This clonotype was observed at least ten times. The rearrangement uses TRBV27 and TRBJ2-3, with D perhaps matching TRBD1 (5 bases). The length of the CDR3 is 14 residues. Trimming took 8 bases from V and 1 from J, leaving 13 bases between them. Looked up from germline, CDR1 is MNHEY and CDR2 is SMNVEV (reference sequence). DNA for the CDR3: TGTGCCAGCGGCAGGGTGTGGGGCACAGATACGCAGTATTTT. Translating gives CASGRVWGTDTQYF.

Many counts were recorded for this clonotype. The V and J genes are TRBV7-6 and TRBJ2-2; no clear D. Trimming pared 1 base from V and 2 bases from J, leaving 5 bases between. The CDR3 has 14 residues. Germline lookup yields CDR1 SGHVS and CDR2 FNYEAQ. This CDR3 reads CASSLDINTGELFF. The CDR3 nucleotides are TGTGCCAGCAGCTTAGACATAAACACCGGGGAGCTGTTTTTT.

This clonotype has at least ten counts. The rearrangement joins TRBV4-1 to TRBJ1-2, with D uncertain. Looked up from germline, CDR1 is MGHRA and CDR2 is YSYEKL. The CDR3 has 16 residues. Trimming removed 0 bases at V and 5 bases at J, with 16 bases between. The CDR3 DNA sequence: TGCGCCAGCAGCCAAGATGGCGGGTCTGATGGGTATGGCTACACCTTC. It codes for CASSQDGGSDGYGYTF.

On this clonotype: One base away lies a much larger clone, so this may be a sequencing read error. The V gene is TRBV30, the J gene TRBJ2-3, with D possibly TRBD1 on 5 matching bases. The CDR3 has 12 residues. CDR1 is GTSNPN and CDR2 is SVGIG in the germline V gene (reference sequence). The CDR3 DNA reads TGTGCCTGGAGGGGGCTAACAGGTACGCAGTATTTT. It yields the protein CAWRGLTGTQYF.